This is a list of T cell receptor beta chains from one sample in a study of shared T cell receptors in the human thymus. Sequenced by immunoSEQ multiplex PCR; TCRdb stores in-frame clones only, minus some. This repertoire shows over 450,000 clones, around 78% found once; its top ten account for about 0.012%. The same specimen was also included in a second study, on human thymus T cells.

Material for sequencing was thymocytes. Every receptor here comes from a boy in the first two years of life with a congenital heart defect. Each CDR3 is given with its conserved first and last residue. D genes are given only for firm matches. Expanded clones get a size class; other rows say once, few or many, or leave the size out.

TGTGCCAGCAGTCGACAGGGCCGCGCCTACGAGCAGTACTTC CASSRQGRAYEQYF TRBJ2-7 . TRBD1 TRBV28
TGTGCCAGCAGTTTACCAGCGGAGGCTAGGTCCTACGAGCAGTACTTC CASSLPAEARSYEQYF TRBJ2-7 . . TRBV28
TGTGCCAGCAGCCCTCTAGAATCCATGTCCTACGAGCAGTACTTC CASSPLESMSYEQYF TRBJ2-7 . . TRBV7-2
TGTGCCAGCAGCTTGATCCAGGGGCCGCCTAACTATGGCTACACCTTC CASSLIQGPPNYGYTF TRBJ1-2 . . TRBV5-6
TGCAGCGTTGAAGTCCCGGGATTCAACTCCTACGAGCAGTACTTC CSVEVPGFNSYEQYF TRBJ2-7 once . TRBV29-1
TGTGCCAGCAGCTCCCGGCCGGGAGACTCCTACAATGAGCAGTTCTTC CASSSRPGDSYNEQFF TRBJ2-1 . . TRBV7-9
TGTGCCAGCAGCTTAGCCGGGGGCAATCAGCCCCAGCATTTT CASSLAGGNQPQHF TRBJ1-5 . . TRBV7-2
TGTGCCAGCAGCTTGGGCGCTAGCGGGAGGGCCCGCCCCACAGATACGCAGTATTTT CASSLGASGRARPTDTQYF TRBJ2-3 once TRBD2 TRBV5-6
TGTGCCACCAGTACGGGACAGGGGGGTTTAGGGACTACTTGCGAGCAGTACTTC CATSTGQGGLGTTCEQYF TRBJ2-7 . TRBD1 TRBV15
TGCGCCAGCAGCCAAGAAGGGAACAGGGGTGTAGCTAATGAAAAACTGTTTTTT CASSQEGNRGVANEKLFF TRBJ1-4 . TRBD1 TRBV4-1
TGTGCCAGCGCTACTAGCGGAAGCTCCTACGAGCAGTACTTC CASATSGSSYEQYF TRBJ2-7 few TRBD2 TRBV13
TGTGCCGGACTAGCGGGGGACCCTAGCACAGATACGCAGTATTTT CAGLAGDPSTDTQYF TRBJ2-3 . TRBD2 TRBV6-1
TGCGCCAGCAGCAACCGACCTTTCGGGGCGGGAGTCAGGTACGAGCAGTACTTC CASSNRPFGAGVRYEQYF TRBJ2-7 . TRBD2 TRBV5-1
TGTGCCAGCAGTTTGCCTCCCCAAGGGAGTAGGGCCTACGAGCAGTACTTC CASSLPPQGSRAYEQYF TRBJ2-7 . . TRBV27
TGTGCCAGCAACGGAGATAGAGGTATTAACTATGGCTACACCTTC CASNGDRGINYGYTF TRBJ1-2 few . TRBV5-4
TGTGCCAGCAGTTCTCAGGGGAGCGTACGGTACAATGAGCAGTTCTTC CASSSQGSVRYNEQFF TRBJ2-1 . . TRBV27
TGTGCTAGTGGTTTGGCTGGATGGGGCCCCTACAATGAGCAGTTCTTC CASGLAGWGPYNEQFF TRBJ2-1 . . TRBV12-5
TGTGCCAGCAGCGTACACAGGGATAGGGACACTGAAGCTTTCTTT CASSVHRDRDTEAFF TRBJ1-1 few . TRBV9
TGTGCCTGGACTCGGACAGGGGAGAACACCGGGGAGCTGTTTTTT CAWTRTGENTGELFF TRBJ2-2 . TRBD1 TRBV30
TGTGCCAGCAGTTTAACCATGACAGGGGAACCCTACGAGCAGTACTTC CASSLTMTGEPYEQYF TRBJ2-7 . TRBD1 TRBV28
TGTGCCACCAGCAGAGATGACCAGGGGGTGTCCTACGAGCAGTACTTC CATSRDDQGVSYEQYF TRBJ2-7 . TRBD1 TRBV15
TGCGCCAGCAGCTTGAGGTCTCAGGACTCTGGAAACACCATATATTTT CASSLRSQDSGNTIYF TRBJ1-3 . . TRBV5-1
TGTGCCAGCCTGGGGACTAACAAATACAATGAGCAGTTCTTC CASLGTNKYNEQFF TRBJ2-1 once TRBD2 TRBV5-6
TGCGCCAGCAGCTCTAGCGGGAGCAGCAATGAGCAGTTCTTC CASSSSGSSNEQFF TRBJ2-1 . TRBD2 TRBV5-1
TGTGCCAGCAGTCCCAGGGGAACCGGGGAGCTGTTTTTT CASSPRGTGELFF TRBJ2-2 . . TRBV2